The 29 T cell receptor beta chains presented below share a single source sample, sequenced in a study of post-analysis software for immune sequencing data. These receptors' antigens are unknown. Unique molecular identifiers featured in each of the TCR beta cDNA libraries. TCRdb re-analysed the PCR reads in MiXCR, keeping a single row per CDR3 protein. The sample lists roughly 800,000 distinct CDR3 sequences, roughly 50% occurring once. Whole-study results and caveats: Patients showed TRBV5-6, TRBV5-1 and TRBV20-1 among four to six TRBV segments more frequent than in controls.

Sequenced: blood. These receptors all come from a girl aged 10-17 years with multiple sclerosis.

The chain couples TRBV7-3 to TRBJ2-1, with D perhaps matching TRBD2 (5 bases). This CDR3 has 17 amino acids. Trimming pared 5 bases from V and 4 bases from J, leaving 21 bases between. From germline, CDR1 is SGHTA and CDR2 FQGTGA. Written as DNA, the CDR3 is TGTGCCAGCAGCCCGCTAGGAGGCCCTCGATTGTACAATGAGCAGTTCTTC. Protein sequence: CASSPLGGPRLYNEQFF.

The CDR3 spells CASSPPGGFYQETQYF. For the CDR3, the DNA is TGTGCCAGCAGTCCTCCAGGGGGCTTCTACCAAGAGACCCAGTACTTC. The gene calls are TRBV27 and TRBJ2-5; 8 nucleotides match TRBD1. J lost 0 bases, V lost 5 bases, and 8 bases had no gene match. The germline V gene has CDR1 MNHEY and CDR2 SMNVEV (reference sequence). CDR3 length: 16 amino acids.

This clonotype came up a few times. The chain joins TRBV6-6 to TRBJ2-5; 8 nucleotides align to TRBD1. Trimming cost V 4 bases and J 5 bases; bases outside gene matches: 9. CDR1 MNHNY and CDR2 SVGAGI come from the germline V gene (reference sequence). This CDR3 contains 15 residues. The CDR3 region is CASSSHGQGGETQYF. CDR3 nucleotides: TGTGCCAGCAGTTCGCACGGACAGGGTGGTGAGACCCAGTACTTC.

The V call is TRBV6-5, the J call TRBJ1-1; TRBD1 might be the D (5 bases). The CDR3 covers 13 residues. Germline V gene lookup returns CDR1 MNHEY and CDR2 SVGAGI. The V and J ends lost 7 bases and 4 bases respectively, with 13 bases between them. This chain's CDR3 is CASTTPGGTEAFF. CDR3 sequence (DNA): TGTGCCAGCACCACCCCTGGGGGCACTGAAGCTTTCTTT.

The chain couples TRBV28 to TRBJ2-7; 9 bases agree with TRBD1. CDR3 length: 14 residues. The ends lost 6 bases at V and 4 bases at J; junction bases unmatched: 7. Germline CDR1 reads MDHEN; CDR2 reads SYDVKM. CDR3 coding DNA: TGTGCCAGCAGGCCGGGACAGGGTCTATACGAGCAGTACTTC. This codes for CASRPGQGLYEQYF.

V usage is TRBV6-1 and J usage is TRBJ2-1; 8 bases align to TRBD2. Germline V gives CDR1 MNHNS, CDR2 SASEGT. This CDR3 contains 17 residues. V was clipped by 5 bases and J by 0 bases; unmatched bases: 9. The CDR3 sequence is CASSSLAGGRSYNEQFF. Here the CDR3 DNA reads TGTGCCAGCAGTAGCCTAGCGGGCGGGCGCTCCTACAATGAGCAGTTCTTC.

V and J are TRBV20-1 and TRBJ2-1, with D perhaps given as TRBD1 or TRBD2 (5 bases each). This CDR3 has 14 residues. Per germline, CDR1 DFQATT and CDR2 SNEGSKA (reference sequence). V was trimmed by 6 bases and J by 0 bases, leaving 12 bases between them. The CDR3 loop is CSAREWSSYNEQFF. CDR3 nucleotide sequence: TGCAGTGCCAGGGAGTGGAGCTCCTACAATGAGCAGTTCTTC.

The rearrangement links TRBV29-1 to TRBJ2-1; D is perhaps TRBD1 (6 bases). Germline V gene data show CDR1 as SQVTM and CDR2 as ANQGSEA. The V end was cut by 6 bases, the J end by 4 bases, with 10 bases between. The CDR3 totals 12 residues. The CDR3 protein is CSVGQKYNEQFF. The DNA for the CDR3 is TGCAGCGTGGGACAAAAATACAATGAGCAGTTCTTC.

The gene calls are TRBV29-1 and TRBJ1-2, with D possibly being TRBD1 (6 bases). CDR1 and CDR2 (germline): SQVTM, ANQGSEA. CDR3 length: 13 residues. The V gene lost 7 bases and the J gene lost 4 bases, with 16 bases spanning the gap. CDR3 residues: CSAYKDRSYGYTF. The CDR3 DNA is TGCAGCGCTTACAAGGACAGATCCTATGGCTACACCTTC.

This clonotype was found a few times. This chain links TRBV6-2 or TRBV6-3 with TRBJ2-5; D is unclear. The CDR3 extends over 14 amino acids. Looked up from germline, CDR1 is MNHEY and CDR2 is SVGEGT. V lost 6 bases, J lost 5 bases, and 16 bases lay in between. The CDR3 sequence: CASRTRTVRETQYF. For the CDR3, the DNA is TGTGCCAGCAGAACCCGGACGGTTCGGGAGACCCAGTACTTC.

This clonotype was picked up one time. J is TRBJ1-5 and V is TRBV15; D gene ambiguous. This CDR3 is 12 amino acids long. The V gene's germline CDR1 is LNHNV and CDR2 YYDKDF (reference sequence). The germline V and J ends were trimmed by 1 base and 9 bases, with 7 bases remaining between them. The CDR3 here is CATSRGGRPQHF. The CDR3 DNA reads TGTGCCACCAGCAGAGGCGGGAGGCCCCAGCATTTT.

The chain employs TRBV29-1 and TRBJ2-2; a weak D match, TRBD2 (7 bases). Per germline, CDR1 SQVTM and CDR2 ANQGSEA. CDR3 length: 13 amino acids. Trimming left V 2 bases short and J 7 bases short, with 11 bases between. CDR3 sequence reads: CSVEKGGGGELFF. The CDR3 DNA reads TGCAGCGTTGAAAAGGGGGGGGGCGGGGAGCTGTTTTTT.

In this sample, this clonotype turned up once. The rearrangement joins TRBV24-1 to TRBJ2-3; 8 nucleotides align to TRBD2. The CDR3 has 15 residues. After removal of 4 bases from V and 4 bases from J, the junction contained 6 bases not matched to a gene. Germline V lookup: CDR1 KGHDR, CDR2 SFDVKD. Here the CDR3 reads CATSEAGVSADTQYF. CDR3 nucleotides: TGTGCCACCAGTGAAGCGGGAGTCAGTGCAGATACGCAGTATTTT.

This clonotype has ten or more counts. The chain carries TRBV9 and TRBJ2-6; 7 bases line up with TRBD1. Germline-derived CDR1 and CDR2 are SGDLS and YYNGEE. J gave up 0 bases and V 2 bases, and 5 bases lay outside the gene matches. The CDR3 length is 17 residues. CDR3 protein: CASSVSGTASGANVLTF. CDR3 coding DNA: TGTGCCAGCAGCGTTTCTGGGACAGCCTCTGGGGCCAACGTCCTGACTTTC.

This clonotype was counted only a few times. The rearrangement uses TRBV5-1 and TRBJ2-7, with D possibly matching TRBD2 (5 bases). Trimming took off 0 bases at V and 5 bases at J, with 18 bases between the two ends. This CDR3 spans 16 amino acids. Germline values: CDR1 SGHRS, CDR2 YFSETQ. CDR3 in DNA: TGCGCCAGCAGCTTGGGGACCTTAGCGTGGACCGACGAGCAGTACTTC. It translates to CASSLGTLAWTDEQYF.

This clonotype was seen only a few times. The chain has TRBV28 and TRBJ2-1, with 7 positions matching TRBD1. The CDR3 is made up of 15 amino acids. With V trimmed by 2 bases and J by 2 bases, 3 bases remained unmatched. Germline CDR1 reads MDHEN; CDR2 reads SYDVKM. CDR3 residues: CASSLRQGPYNEQFF. The CDR3 DNA follows: TGTGCCAGCAGTTTAAGACAGGGCCCCTACAATGAGCAGTTCTTC. Looking up the rest from reference TRBV28 and TRBJ2-1 gives the full variable domain: DVKVTQSSRYLVKRTGEKVFLECVQDMDHENMFWYRQDPGLGLRLIYFSYDVKMKEKGDIPEGYSVSREKKERFSLILESASTNQTSMYLCASSLRQGPYNEQFFGPGTRLTVL.

This rearrangement joins TRBV7-9 to TRBJ2-7; TRBD1 aligns across 7 bases. The CDR3 has 15 amino acids. The V segment lost 3 bases and the J segment 5 bases; nucleotides outside the gene matches: 10. Germline V gene sequence: CDR1 SEHNR, CDR2 FQNEAQ (reference sequence). CDR3 amino acids: CASSLAAGGIDEQYF. CDR3 in DNA: TGTGCCAGCAGCTTGGCGGCAGGGGGTATCGACGAGCAGTACTTC. Combining the CDR3 with reference TRBV7-9 and TRBJ2-7 gives the whole variable domain DTGVSQNPRHKITKRGQNVTFRCDPISEHNRLYWYRQTLGQGPEFLTYFQNEAQLEKSRLLSDRFSAERPKGSFSTLEIQRTEQGDSAMYLCASSLAAGGIDEQYFGPGTRLTVT.

A few counts support this clonotype. V and J are TRBV12-3 or TRBV12-4 and TRBJ2-7, with 9 bases aligning to TRBD1. V shed 6 bases, J shed 3 bases, and the junction held 6 bases outside the gene matches. The CDR3 is 14 residues long. CDR3 sequence reads: CASSPTGGVYEQYF. The CDR3 nucleotides read TGTGCCAGCAGCCCGACAGGGGGTGTCTACGAGCAGTACTTC.

In regard to this clonotype: One junction end does not reproduce the germline sequence, and a read error may be involved. The rearrangement uses TRBV6-2 or TRBV6-3 and TRBJ2-7; the D is unclear. Germline CDR1 MNHEY, CDR2 SVGEGT. The CDR3 is 15 residues long. CDR3 nucleotide sequence: TGTGCCAGCAGTCCTTACTGGGCCCTCTCCTACGGGCAGTACTTC. It specifies CASSPYWALSYGQYF.

The table lists this clonotype with a few counts. This chain's CDR3 is CASSFPRGLAGDTQYF. In DNA form, the CDR3 reads TGTGCCAGCAGTTTCCCAAGGGGACTAGCGGGAGATACGCAGTATTTT. This chain joins TRBV28 and TRBJ2-3, with 12 bases matching TRBD2. The CDR3 is 16 amino acids. From germline, CDR1 is MDHEN and CDR2 SYDVKM. The trim removed 3 bases at V and 5 bases at J, leaving 6 bases unmatched.

The rearrangement uses TRBV20-1 and TRBJ2-4, with 13 bases lining up with TRBD2. The junction had 4 bases not matched to a gene; V was cut back by 5 bases and J by 3 bases. The CDR3 extends over 15 amino acids. The germline CDR1 and CDR2 sequences are DFQATT and SNEGSKA (reference sequence). The CDR3 DNA reads TGCAGTGCTGAAGGACTAGCGGGAGTCAAAAACATTCAGTACTTC. Translating it yields CSAEGLAGVKNIQYF.

J is TRBJ2-5 and V is TRBV7-2; either TRBD1 or TRBD2 may fit D (6 bases each). This CDR3 spans 14 amino acids. V lost 5 bases to trimming and J lost 3 bases, with 13 bases between them. Germline loops: CDR1 SGHTA, CDR2 FQGNSA. CDR3 sequence: CASSRWGAKETQYF. The DNA for the CDR3 is TGTGCCAGCAGCCGATGGGGGGCGAAAGAGACCCAGTACTTC.

The chain uses TRBV4-3 and TRBJ1-2; 8 nucleotides line up with TRBD1. Germline values: CDR1 LGHNA, CDR2 YSLEER. Trimming removed 2 bases from V and 4 bases from J; junction bases left unmatched: 3. The CDR3 runs 14 residues. The DNA of the CDR3 is TGCGCCAGCAGCCAATTGGGGACAGGCTATGGCTACACCTTC. Translating gives CASSQLGTGYGYTF.

The rearrangement uses TRBV20-1 and TRBJ2-2; 8 bases are shared with TRBD2. Germline trimming cut 3 bases from V and 1 base from J; bases unmatched to any gene: 4. This CDR3 contains 15 residues. Germline values: CDR1 DFQATT, CDR2 SNEGSKA (reference sequence). CDR3: CSASRGGWNTGELFF. The DNA of the CDR3 is TGCAGTGCTAGTCGGGGGGGCTGGAACACCGGGGAGCTGTTTTTT.

The chain combines TRBV20-1 with TRBJ2-1; TRBD2 is a possible D gene (5 bases). The J call is uncertain, as TRBJ2-7 better fits the DNA end. The CDR3 covers 17 residues. Germline V gene sequence: CDR1 DFQATT, CDR2 SNEGSKA (reference sequence). DNA of the CDR3: TGCAGTGCTATCCCAAGGATACTCCCTAGCTCCTACAATGAGCAGTACTTC. Translated, it gives CSAIPRILPSSYNEQYF.

J is TRBJ2-5 and V is TRBV12-3 or TRBV12-4, with TRBD1 matching 8 bases. Near its end, the DNA agrees better with TRBJ2-7, so the J call may be wrong. This CDR3 has 13 amino acids. The CDR3 DNA is TGTGCCAGCAGCACGACAGGGGTTACCGAGCAGTACTTC. It yields the protein CASSTTGVTEQYF.

This clonotype has just a few counts. The chain carries TRBV2 and TRBJ2-5; 7 bases line up with TRBD1. This CDR3 is 14 amino acids long. CDR1 and CDR2 from the germline V gene are SNHLY and FYNNEI. With V trimmed by 6 bases and J by 2 bases, 6 bases remained unmatched. For the CDR3, the DNA is TGTGCCAGCAGCATCGGGACAGCTCAAGAGACCCAGTACTTC. Amino acids: CASSIGTAQETQYF.

The chain recombines TRBV20-1 with TRBJ2-4, with 11 bases that match TRBD2. The DNA end lines up better with TRBJ2-7; the J call may be wrong. The CDR3 loop spans 15 amino acids. CDR1 is DFQATT and CDR2 is SNEGSKA in the germline V gene (reference sequence). The CDR3 nucleotides are TGCAGTGCTAGTGCGTGGGGACTAGCGGCTTACGAGCAGTACTTC. Translated: CSASAWGLAAYEQYF.

This chain links TRBV10-3 with TRBJ2-7; 10 nucleotides match TRBD1. Germline V CDR1 and CDR2: ENHRY, SYGVKD. This CDR3 region has 16 residues. The trim removed 6 bases at V and 3 bases at J, leaving 11 bases unmatched. CDR3 in amino acids: CAIRADPGQGNYEQYF. The DNA for the CDR3 is TGTGCCATCAGAGCAGATCCGGGACAGGGGAACTACGAGCAGTACTTC.